The T cell receptor (beta chain) described here comes from a study of PD-1 blockade in mismatch repair-deficient tumors. The wider study: Enrolled about 2013-2017, patients had progressing, pretreated mismatch repair-deficient cancers of around twelve types. Study conclusions and caveats: Rapid post-treatment expansion, then contraction, generally preceding radiologic response, marked tumor-resident clones.

Per the germline V gene, CDR1 is MDHEN and CDR2 is SYDVKM. Trimming took 4 bases from V and 2 from J, leaving 18 bases between them. The CDR3 is made up of 17 amino acids. Using immunoSEQ multiplex PCR, the repertoire was profiled, and TCRdb retains in-frame clones only, with some absent. Of about 39,000 clones listed, over 70% are singletons. Mismatch repair deficiency was confirmed in all patients, by PCR or immunohistochemistry. TCR sequencing covered a few patients who responded to pembrolizumab. Of note for this clone: Its antigen is as yet unknown.

The sequence came from an adult with mismatch repair-deficient cancer. The chain carries TRBV28 and TRBJ2-4; perhaps TRBD1 as D (6 bases). The sequenced sample was PBMCs, obtained around 40 weeks after starting pembrolizumab. The DNA for the CDR3 is TGTGCCAGCAGTTGGGACAACGCGGCGATAACCAAAAACATTCAGTACTTC. Amino acid sequence: CASSWDNAAITKNIQYF.